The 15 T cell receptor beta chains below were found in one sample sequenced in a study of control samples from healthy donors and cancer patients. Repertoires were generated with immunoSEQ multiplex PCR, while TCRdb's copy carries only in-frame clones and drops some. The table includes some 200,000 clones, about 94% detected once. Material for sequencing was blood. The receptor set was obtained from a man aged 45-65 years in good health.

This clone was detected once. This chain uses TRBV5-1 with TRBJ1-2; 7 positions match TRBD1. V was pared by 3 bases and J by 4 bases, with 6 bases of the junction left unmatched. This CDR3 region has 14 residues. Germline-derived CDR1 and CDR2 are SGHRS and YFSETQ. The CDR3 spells CASSSSGQLYGYTF. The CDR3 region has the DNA TGCGCCAGCAGCTCCTCGGGACAGCTCTATGGCTACACCTTC. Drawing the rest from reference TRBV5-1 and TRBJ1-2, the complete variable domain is KAGVTQTPRYLIKTRGQQVTLSCSPISGHRSVSWYQQTPGQGLQFLFEYFSETQRNKGNFPGRFSGRQFSNSRSEMNVSTLELGDSALYLCASSSSGQLYGYTFGSGTRLTVV.

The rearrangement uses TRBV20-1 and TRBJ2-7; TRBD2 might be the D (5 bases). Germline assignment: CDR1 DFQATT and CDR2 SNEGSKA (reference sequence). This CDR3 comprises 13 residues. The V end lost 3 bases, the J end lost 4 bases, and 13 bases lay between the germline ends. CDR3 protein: CSASRGTSYEQYV. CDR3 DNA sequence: TGCAGTGCTAGTCGGGGAACTTCTTACGAGCAGTACGTC.

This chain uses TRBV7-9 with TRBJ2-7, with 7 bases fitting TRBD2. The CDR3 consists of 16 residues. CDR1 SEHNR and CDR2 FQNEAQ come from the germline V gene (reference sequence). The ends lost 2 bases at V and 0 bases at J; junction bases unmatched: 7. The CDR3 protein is CASSLTSGESSYEQYV. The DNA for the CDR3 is TGTGCCAGCAGCTTAACAAGCGGGGAAAGCTCCTACGAGCAGTACGTC.

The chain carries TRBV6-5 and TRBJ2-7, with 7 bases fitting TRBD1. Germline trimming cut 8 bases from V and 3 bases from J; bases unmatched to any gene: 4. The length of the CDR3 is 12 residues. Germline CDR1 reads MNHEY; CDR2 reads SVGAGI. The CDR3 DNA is TGTGCCAGCGAGGGACAGTACTACGAGCAGTACTTC. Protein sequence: CASEGQYYEQYF.

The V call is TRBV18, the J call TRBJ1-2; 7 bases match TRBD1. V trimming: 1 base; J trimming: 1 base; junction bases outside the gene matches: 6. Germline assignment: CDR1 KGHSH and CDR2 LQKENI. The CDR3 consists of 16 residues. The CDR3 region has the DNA TGTGCCAGCTCACCACTCGGGACAGAAGTTAACTATGGCTACACCTTC. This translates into CASSPLGTEVNYGYTF.

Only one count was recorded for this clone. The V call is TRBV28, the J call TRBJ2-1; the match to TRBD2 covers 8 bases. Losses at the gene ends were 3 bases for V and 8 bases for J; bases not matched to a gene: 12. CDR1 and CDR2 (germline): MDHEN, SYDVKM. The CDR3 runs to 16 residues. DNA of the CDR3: TGTGCCAGCAGTTTGGGGGGCGGGGGGATCGCCCATGAGCAGTTCTTC. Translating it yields CASSLGGGGIAHEQFF.

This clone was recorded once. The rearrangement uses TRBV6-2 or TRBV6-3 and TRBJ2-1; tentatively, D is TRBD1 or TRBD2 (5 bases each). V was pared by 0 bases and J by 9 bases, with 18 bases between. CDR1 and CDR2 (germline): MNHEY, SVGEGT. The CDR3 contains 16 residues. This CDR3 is CASSYSTGYNGGEQFF. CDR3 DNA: TGTGCCAGCAGTTACTCGACGGGATACAATGGGGGTGAGCAGTTCTTC.

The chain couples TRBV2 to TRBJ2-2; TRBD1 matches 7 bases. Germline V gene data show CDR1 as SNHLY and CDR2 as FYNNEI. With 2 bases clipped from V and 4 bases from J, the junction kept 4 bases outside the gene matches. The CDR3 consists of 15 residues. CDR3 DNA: TGTGCCAGCAGTGAAAGGGGACAGACCACCGGGGAGCTGTTTTTT. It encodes CASSERGQTTGELFF.

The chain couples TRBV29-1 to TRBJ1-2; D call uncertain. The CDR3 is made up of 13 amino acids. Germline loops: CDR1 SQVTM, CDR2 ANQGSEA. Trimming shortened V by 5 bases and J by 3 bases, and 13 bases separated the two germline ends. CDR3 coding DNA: TGCAGCGTTTGGGTAGCGGCAGACTATGGCTACACCTTC. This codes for CSVWVAADYGYTF.

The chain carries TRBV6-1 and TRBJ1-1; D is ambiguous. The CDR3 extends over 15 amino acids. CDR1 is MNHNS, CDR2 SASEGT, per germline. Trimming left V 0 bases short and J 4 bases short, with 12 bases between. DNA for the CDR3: TGTGCCAGCAGTGAAGCGCTGAAGGGTCCCACTGAAGCTTTCTTT. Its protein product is CASSEALKGPTEAFF.

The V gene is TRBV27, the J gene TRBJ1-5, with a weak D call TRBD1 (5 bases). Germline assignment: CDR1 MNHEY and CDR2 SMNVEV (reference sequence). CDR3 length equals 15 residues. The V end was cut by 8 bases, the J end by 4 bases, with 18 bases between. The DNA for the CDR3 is TGTGCCAGCGCTCCGGGGGTATTGAAAAATCAGCCCCAGCATTTT. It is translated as CASAPGVLKNQPQHF.

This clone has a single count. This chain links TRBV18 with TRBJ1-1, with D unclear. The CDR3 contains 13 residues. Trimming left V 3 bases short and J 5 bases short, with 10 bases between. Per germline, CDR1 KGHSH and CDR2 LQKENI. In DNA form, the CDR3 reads TGTGCCAGCTCACCCCGGCGGCTTACTGAAGCTTTCTTT. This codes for CASSPRRLTEAFF.

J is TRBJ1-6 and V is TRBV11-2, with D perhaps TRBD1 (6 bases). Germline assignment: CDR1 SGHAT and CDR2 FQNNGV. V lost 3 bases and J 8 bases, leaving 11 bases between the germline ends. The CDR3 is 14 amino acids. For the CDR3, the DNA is TGTGCCAGCAGCTTGACAGGTCCGGATTCACCCCTCCACTTT. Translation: CASSLTGPDSPLHF.

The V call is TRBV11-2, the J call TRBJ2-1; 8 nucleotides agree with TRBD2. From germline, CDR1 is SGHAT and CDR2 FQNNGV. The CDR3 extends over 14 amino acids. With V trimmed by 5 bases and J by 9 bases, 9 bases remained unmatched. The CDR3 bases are TGTGCCAGCAGCACCGGGACTAGAGATACTGAGCAGTTCTTC. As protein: CASSTGTRDTEQFF.

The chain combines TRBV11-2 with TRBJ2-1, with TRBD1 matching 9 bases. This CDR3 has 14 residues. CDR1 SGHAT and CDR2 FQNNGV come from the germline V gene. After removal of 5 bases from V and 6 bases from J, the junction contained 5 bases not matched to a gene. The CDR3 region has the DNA TGTGCCAGCAGCCGGGACAGGGTTGGCAATGAGCAGTTCTTC. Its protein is CASSRDRVGNEQFF.